Included here is one TCR beta chain sequence, with context. As yet, its antigen is unknown. The data originate from a study of shared clonotypes between healthy human individuals. Overall study context: Three plates were used per donor for CD4 naive, three for CD4 memory, two for CD8 naive and one for CD8 memory.

CDR1 SEHNR and CDR2 FQNEAQ come from the germline V gene (reference sequence). The CDR3 loop spans 15 amino acids. With 6 bases clipped from V and 5 bases from J, the junction kept 8 bases outside the gene matches. Data came from immunoSEQ multiplex PCR; TCRdb stores just in-frame clones and leaves some out. Of millions of clones in the sample, over 85% were seen once. Caucasian adults living in Nashville, Tennessee, provided all samples. Study findings and constraints: Rarefaction revealed incomplete sorted-subset sequencing despite large depth.

The rearrangement links TRBV7-9 to TRBJ2-1; the match to TRBD1 covers 9 bases. The origin of this receptor is a man between 18 and 29 years old in good health. The sample comprised naive CD4+ T cells sorted from blood. The sample's subset: CD45RA+ positively selected. The CDR3 here is CASSLQGARNNEQFF. In DNA, the CDR3 is TGTGCCAGCAGTTTACAGGGGGCAAGGAACAATGAGCAGTTCTTC.